These 32 T cell receptor beta chains came from one sample sequenced in a study of shared clonotypes between healthy human individuals (dated by TCRdb to 2018 to 2021). Library preparation employed the immunoSEQ multiplex PCR assay. Sourced from immuneACCESS, this table was stored by TCRdb with only in-frame sequences that have V and J called. A share of the clones is absent; for the studies checked, an unresolved V gene accounts for under half, and the remainder has no known explanation. A total of 2 million to 2.5 million clones appear in this sample, approximately 95% of them only once. 0.39% of the sample is held by the ten biggest clonotypes. Sequencing used naive CD4+ T cells from PBMCs. In light of the paper, this sample's cell subset or site label describes: CD45RA+ positively selected. These receptors were obtained from a man in his late teens or twenties in good health. Some clones in this sample may be carry-over from other donors' samples.

The rearrangement uses TRBV6-5 and TRBJ2-1; 12 positions match TRBD2. The J segment lost 4 bases and the V segment lost 5 bases, leaving 3 bases of the junction unmatched. Germline values: CDR1 MNHEY, CDR2 SVGAGI. The CDR3 runs 15 residues. The CDR3 protein is CASSSTSGRYNEQFF. The DNA for the CDR3 is TGTGCCAGCAGTAGTACTAGCGGGAGGTACAATGAGCAGTTCTTC.

The chain is built from TRBV5-4 and TRBJ1-1; possibly TRBD1 for D (5 bases). Trimming stripped 0 bases from V and 6 bases from J, with 15 bases between. Germline-derived CDR1 and CDR2 are SGHNT and YYREEE (reference sequence). The length of the CDR3 is 15 residues. The CDR3 is CASSLVGQMSAEAFF. CDR3 DNA sequence: TGTGCCAGCAGCTTGGTGGGGCAGATGAGCGCTGAAGCTTTCTTT.

The chain joins TRBV19 to TRBJ1-4; 9 nucleotides align to TRBD1. Looked up from germline, CDR1 is LNHDA and CDR2 is SQIVND (reference sequence). J lost 3 bases, V lost 5 bases, and 1 base had no gene match. There are 14 residues in the CDR3. CDR3 sequence: CASSHRGPNEKLFF. The CDR3 nucleotides are TGTGCCAGTAGTCACAGGGGGCCTAATGAAAAACTGTTTTTT. Full variable domain (remainder filled in from reference TRBV19 and TRBJ1-4): DGGITQSPKYLFRKEGQNVTLSCEQNLNHDAMYWYRQDPGQGLRLIYYSQIVNDFQKGDIAEGYSVSREKKESFPLTVTSAQKNPTAFYLCASSHRGPNEKLFFGSGTQLSVL.

The chain has TRBV20-1 and TRBJ1-2, with D unclear. The germline V gene encodes CDR1 DFQATT and CDR2 SNEGSKA (reference sequence). CDR3 length: 11 residues. Deletions cut 3 bases from V and 6 bases from J, with 8 bases between. The chain's CDR3 is CSASRLNGYTF. The CDR3 DNA is TGCAGTGCTAGTAGACTAAATGGCTACACCTTC.

CDR3 region: CASSSPGTGKYEQYF. The CDR3 bases are TGTGCCAGCAGCTCGCCCGGGACAGGGAAATACGAGCAGTACTTC. The chain has TRBV11-3 and TRBJ2-7; 9 positions agree with TRBD1. From germline, CDR1 is SGHNT and CDR2 YENEEA. V shed 4 bases and J 4 bases; nucleotides not matched to a gene: 8. This CDR3 is 15 amino acids long. The full variable domain, completed using reference TRBV11-3 and TRBJ2-7, is EAGVVQSPRYKIIEKKQPVAFWCNPISGHNTLYWYLQNLGQGPELLIRYENEEAVDDSQLPKDRFSAERLKGVDSTLKIQPAELGDSAVYLCASSSPGTGKYEQYFGPGTRLTVT.

J is TRBJ2-7 and V is TRBV18; 8 bases agree with TRBD1. The germline V gene has CDR1 KGHSH and CDR2 LQKENI. The CDR3 is made up of 15 amino acids. V lost 1 base to trimming and J lost 5 bases; unmatched junction nucleotides: 7. CDR3 sequence (DNA): TGTGCCAGCTCACCACGCGTCGGGACAGGCGACGAGCAGTACTTC. This gives the protein CASSPRVGTGDEQYF.

This rearrangement joins TRBV7-9 to TRBJ2-5; 7 bases fit TRBD1. V lost 5 bases and J lost 4; bases outside the gene matches: 4. CDR3 length: 13 amino acids. Germline V gives CDR1 SEHNR, CDR2 FQNEAQ (reference sequence). The CDR3 sequence is CASSLTGAETQYF. CDR3 coding DNA: TGTGCCAGCAGCCTTACAGGGGCAGAGACCCAGTACTTC. The full variable domain, its missing parts supplied by reference TRBV7-9 and TRBJ2-5, is DTGVSQNPRHKITKRGQNVTFRCDPISEHNRLYWYRQTLGQGPEFLTYFQNEAQLEKSRLLSDRFSAERPKGSFSTLEIQRTEQGDSAMYLCASSLTGAETQYFGPGTRLLVL.

In DNA form, the CDR3 reads TGTGCCAGTAGTATAGTGGGGAGCACCGAGCGGCCCCAGCATTTT. Translation: CASSIVGSTERPQHF. This chain links TRBV19 with TRBJ1-5, with D unresolved. Per germline, CDR1 LNHDA and CDR2 SQIVND (reference sequence). The ends were cut back, 1 base at V and 9 bases at J, with 16 bases in the middle. The CDR3 extends over 15 amino acids.

J is TRBJ2-4 and V is TRBV28; D gene uncertain. The CDR3 spans 9 residues. The germline gives CDR1 MDHEN, CDR2 SYDVKM. The V end was cut by 8 bases, the J end by 9 bases, with 5 bases between. The CDR3 sequence is CASRRIQYF. The CDR3 DNA reads TGTGCCAGCCGGCGCATTCAGTACTTC.

This rearrangement joins TRBV5-6 to TRBJ2-7, with TRBD1 as a possible D gene (6 bases). The CDR3 has 14 amino acids. From germline, CDR1 is SGHDT and CDR2 YYEEEE. The germline V and J ends were trimmed by 0 bases and 5 bases, with 12 bases remaining between them. Here the CDR3 reads CASSLGGRLDEQYF. CDR3 sequence (DNA): TGTGCCAGCAGCTTGGGGGGGCGCTTGGACGAGCAGTACTTC.

The chain combines TRBV6-5 with TRBJ2-7, with 11 bases fitting TRBD2. With 5 bases clipped from V and 3 bases from J, the junction kept 6 bases outside the gene matches. Germline CDR1 MNHEY, CDR2 SVGAGI. The CDR3 runs to 15 residues. CDR3 loop: CASSPRLAGLYEQYF. CDR3 coding DNA: TGTGCCAGCAGTCCCAGACTAGCGGGGCTCTACGAGCAGTACTTC.

CDR3 in amino acids: CASSPGTGKKETQYF. In nucleotides, the CDR3 is TGTGCCAGCAGCCCTGGGACTGGAAAAAAAGAGACCCAGTACTTC. V usage is TRBV7-3 and J usage is TRBJ2-5, with D possibly TRBD2 on 6 matching bases. The CDR3 is 15 residues long. The germline gives CDR1 SGHTA, CDR2 FQGTGA. Trimming pared 5 bases from V and 3 bases from J, leaving 16 bases between. The variable domain in full, completed from reference TRBV7-3 and TRBJ2-5, reads GAGVSQTPSNKVTEKGKYVELRCDPISGHTALYWYRQSLGQGPEFLIYFQGTGAADDSGLPNDRFFAVRPEGSVSTLKIQRTERGDSAVYLCASSPGTGKKETQYFGPGTRLLVL.

The V call is TRBV5-8, the J call TRBJ1-4; D gene uncertain. V gave up 4 bases and J gave up 0 bases, with 7 bases separating them. Germline CDR1 SGHTS, CDR2 YDEGEE. CDR3 size: 14 residues. Written as DNA, the CDR3 is TGTGCCAGCAGCCGCAGGACAACTAATGAAAAACTGTTTTTT. This encodes CASSRRTTNEKLFF.

As regards this clone: Different DNA sequences within this sample yield the same CDR3. The rearrangement joins TRBV6-6 to TRBJ2-7, with TRBD1 matching 9 bases. The CDR3 is 13 residues long. V trimming: 5 bases; J trimming: 7 bases; junction bases outside the gene matches: 6. Germline V gives CDR1 MNHNY, CDR2 SVGAGI (reference sequence). The CDR3 region has the DNA TGTGCCAGCAGTCCTGGGACAGGGTATGAGCAGTACTTC. Its protein is CASSPGTGYEQYF.

The chain employs TRBV5-1 and TRBJ1-1; unclear D gene. CDR3 length equals 15 residues. Looked up from germline, CDR1 is SGHRS and CDR2 is YFSETQ. Trimming left V 2 bases short and J 5 bases short, with 16 bases between. This CDR3 reads CASSFGPPAGTEAFF. CDR3 nucleotide sequence: TGCGCCAGCAGCTTTGGTCCCCCCGCGGGGACTGAAGCTTTCTTT. The full variable domain, in which reference TRBV5-1 and TRBJ1-1 provide the parts outside the CDR3, is KAGVTQTPRYLIKTRGQQVTLSCSPISGHRSVSWYQQTPGQGLQFLFEYFSETQRNKGNFPGRFSGRQFSNSRSEMNVSTLELGDSALYLCASSFGPPAGTEAFFGQGTRLTVV.

The chain joins TRBV5-1 to TRBJ1-3, with D uncertain. Germline CDR1 is SGHRS and CDR2 is YFSETQ. Trimming shortened V by 0 bases and J by 0 bases, and 4 bases separated the two germline ends. CDR3 length: 14 amino acids. This CDR3 reads CASSLEFSGNTIYF. Here the CDR3 DNA reads TGCGCCAGCAGCTTGGAATTCTCTGGAAACACCATATATTTT.

V usage is TRBV25-1 and J usage is TRBJ2-5, with 15 bases matching TRBD2. V gave up 5 bases and J gave up 4 bases; unmatched junction bases: 5. This CDR3 is built from 16 residues. Germline lookup yields CDR1 MGHDK and CDR2 SYGVNS. The CDR3 sequence: CASSSWTSGRVETQYF. For the CDR3, the DNA is TGTGCCAGCAGTTCCTGGACTAGCGGGAGGGTAGAGACCCAGTACTTC. The variable domain in full, completed from reference TRBV25-1 and TRBJ2-5, reads EADIYQTPRYLVIGTGKKITLECSQTMGHDKMYWYQQDPGMELHLIHYSYGVNSTEKGDLSSESTVSRIRTEHFPLTLESARPSHTSQYLCASSSWTSGRVETQYFGPGTRLLVL.

The chain couples TRBV5-5 to TRBJ2-5, with 12 bases aligning to TRBD2. Trimming removed 4 bases from V and 4 bases from J; junction bases left unmatched: 5. The CDR3 contains 15 residues. Germline V gene data show CDR1 as SGHKS and CDR2 as YYEKEE (reference sequence). CDR3 DNA sequence: TGTGCCAGCAGCCCCGGACTAGCGGGAAGAGAGACCCAGTACTTC. This codes for CASSPGLAGRETQYF.

The chain has TRBV6-1 and TRBJ1-5; D unclear. The germline V gene encodes CDR1 MNHNS and CDR2 SASEGT. CDR3 length equals 13 residues. The CDR3 is CAAGSNSNQPQHF. DNA of the CDR3: TGTGCAGCTGGCAGCAATAGCAATCAGCCCCAGCATTTT.

The V gene is TRBV19, the J gene TRBJ2-1; 8 bases are shared with TRBD2. Trimming took 5 bases from V and 4 from J; bases not matched to a gene: 13. Germline V lookup: CDR1 LNHDA, CDR2 SQIVND (reference sequence). CDR3 length equals 17 residues. The CDR3, as DNA: TGTGCCAGTAGTCCCAGGACTAGCCTGAGGGCATACAATGAGCAGTTCTTC. Translating gives CASSPRTSLRAYNEQFF.

This clone has just one count. The chain couples TRBV2 to TRBJ1-2; the match to TRBD1 covers 8 bases. Trimming took 4 bases from V and 6 from J; bases not matched to a gene: 4. The V gene's germline CDR1 is SNHLY and CDR2 FYNNEI. The CDR3 covers 13 residues. The CDR3 bases are TGTGCCAGCAGTGTGTCAGGGGGCGATGGCTACACCTTC. It yields the protein CASSVSGGDGYTF.

The rearrangement joins TRBV2 to TRBJ1-5; D might be TRBD1 (6 bases). The CDR3 totals 14 residues. Germline-derived CDR1 and CDR2 are SNHLY and FYNNEI. V was trimmed by 5 bases and J by 0 bases, leaving 8 bases between them. The CDR3 protein is CASSRDTSNQPQHF. The CDR3 DNA reads as TGTGCCAGCAGTCGGGACACTAGCAATCAGCCCCAGCATTTT.

The rearrangement links TRBV28 to TRBJ2-4, with a tentative D call TRBD1 (6 bases). V shed 5 bases and J shed 0 bases, with 14 bases lying between them. Germline V gene sequence: CDR1 MDHEN, CDR2 SYDVKM. The CDR3 length is 16 residues. The CDR3 bases are TGTGCCAGCAGTCCTGGGGGCTGGCTAGCCAAAAACATTCAGTACTTC. Its translation: CASSPGGWLAKNIQYF.

The chain carries TRBV9 and TRBJ2-3, with D possibly being TRBD1 (6 bases). Per germline, CDR1 SGDLS and CDR2 YYNGEE. The CDR3 runs 17 residues. V lost 3 bases and J lost 4, with 21 bases in between. The CDR3 sequence is CASSGRRGTLVPDTQYF. The CDR3 bases are TGTGCCAGCAGCGGGCGTAGGGGGACCCTCGTCCCAGATACGCAGTATTTT.

The chain combines TRBV18 with TRBJ2-7; 10 nucleotides agree with TRBD2. The CDR3 consists of 14 residues. Germline-derived CDR1 and CDR2 are KGHSH and LQKENI. V lost 4 bases to trimming and J lost 5 bases; unmatched junction nucleotides: 5. Written as DNA, the CDR3 is TGTGCCAGCTCACAAAGCGGGGGGGCCAACGAGCAGTACTTC. The encoded protein is CASSQSGGANEQYF.

The rearrangement joins TRBV4-3 to TRBJ2-7; 11 nucleotides agree with TRBD1. The CDR3 covers 16 residues. Germline trimming cut 0 bases from V and 8 bases from J; bases unmatched to any gene: 9. CDR1 LGHNA and CDR2 YSLEER come from the germline V gene. As DNA, the CDR3 is TGCGCCAGCAGCCAAGACATCGGACAGGGGGCTAGTAAGCAGTACTTC. Encoded protein: CASSQDIGQGASKQYF.

This chain joins TRBV5-1 and TRBJ1-4; 10 bases agree with TRBD1. The CDR3 is 14 residues long. J was trimmed by 8 bases and V by 3 bases; bases with no gene match: 4. Germline V gene lookup returns CDR1 SGHRS and CDR2 YFSETQ. The CDR3 is CASSSGQGPEKLFF. Here the CDR3 DNA reads TGCGCCAGCAGCTCGGGACAGGGGCCCGAAAAACTGTTTTTT.

Remarks on this clone: This specimen includes other DNA sequences encoding the same CDR3. The V gene is TRBV10-3, the J gene TRBJ2-7; tentatively, D is TRBD2 (6 bases). CDR1 and CDR2 from the germline V gene are ENHRY and SYGVKD. The length of the CDR3 is 14 residues. With 4 bases removed from V and 2 bases from J, the gap between germline ends came to 12 bases. The CDR3 nucleotides read TGTGCCATCAGTGGAGCGGGCGGCCCCTACGAGCAGTACTTC. Its protein product is CAISGAGGPYEQYF.

This sequence joins TRBV5-1 and TRBJ1-4; D is ambiguous. The CDR3 has 14 residues. Germline CDR1 SGHRS, CDR2 YFSETQ. Trimming cost V 2 bases and J 3 bases, with 8 bases left between them. CDR3 sequence reads: CASSFEQPNEKLFF. CDR3 in DNA: TGCGCCAGCAGCTTCGAACAGCCTAATGAAAAACTGTTTTTT.

The chain links TRBV7-8 to TRBJ1-1, with a possible D match to TRBD1 (6 bases). V gave up 1 base and J gave up 3 bases, with 21 bases separating them. The CDR3 consists of 18 residues. Germline V gene sequence: CDR1 SGHVS, CDR2 FQNEAQ. CDR3 in amino acids: CASSLGVSRGRGDTEAFF. The CDR3 DNA reads as TGTGCCAGCAGCTTAGGGGTCTCCCGGGGGCGAGGAGACACTGAAGCTTTCTTT.

This chain joins TRBV7-9 and TRBJ2-3; 15 bases match TRBD2. From germline, CDR1 is SEHNR and CDR2 FQNEAQ (reference sequence). CDR3 size: 17 residues. Losses at the gene ends were 5 bases for V and 2 bases for J; bases not matched to a gene: 5. The CDR3 protein is CASSVGTSGGITDTQYF. CDR3 sequence (DNA): TGTGCCAGCAGCGTAGGGACTAGCGGGGGGATCACAGATACGCAGTATTTT.

The chain joins TRBV7-9 to TRBJ1-1, with 7 bases that match TRBD1. The CDR3 is 17 residues long. Unmatched junction bases numbered 12, after V lost 5 bases and J lost 0 bases. Germline V CDR1 and CDR2: SEHNR, FQNEAQ (reference sequence). CDR3 bases: TGTGCCAGCAGCCCTAGGATTTACAGGGGAATGAACACTGAAGCTTTCTTT. Translated, it gives CASSPRIYRGMNTEAFF.